This entry concerns a single T cell receptor (beta chain). The entry originates in a study of shared clonotypes between healthy human individuals. Assay execution took place at the deep level. Method: immunoSEQ multiplex PCR; TCRdb's copy keeps in-frame clones and lacks some. There are fewer than 1.4 million clones in the sample; about 84% occur only once, and 0.55% to 0.7% lies in the top ten. Trimming stripped 2 bases from V and 5 bases from J, with 18 bases between. CDR3 length: 15 residues. Germline CDR1 GTSNPN, CDR2 SVGIG (reference sequence). The sequencing input was memory CD4+ T cells from PBMCs. Subset here: CD45RA-negative fraction. The V call is TRBV30, the J call TRBJ1-2; D is perhaps TRBD1 (5 bases). This TCR was sampled from a man aged 18 to 35 in good health. Some clones in this sample may be carry-over from other donors' samples. The CDR3 nucleotides read TGTGCCTGGAGTCCCAAATTGACAGCCCATTATGGCTACACCTTC. Amino acids: CAWSPKLTAHYGYTF.